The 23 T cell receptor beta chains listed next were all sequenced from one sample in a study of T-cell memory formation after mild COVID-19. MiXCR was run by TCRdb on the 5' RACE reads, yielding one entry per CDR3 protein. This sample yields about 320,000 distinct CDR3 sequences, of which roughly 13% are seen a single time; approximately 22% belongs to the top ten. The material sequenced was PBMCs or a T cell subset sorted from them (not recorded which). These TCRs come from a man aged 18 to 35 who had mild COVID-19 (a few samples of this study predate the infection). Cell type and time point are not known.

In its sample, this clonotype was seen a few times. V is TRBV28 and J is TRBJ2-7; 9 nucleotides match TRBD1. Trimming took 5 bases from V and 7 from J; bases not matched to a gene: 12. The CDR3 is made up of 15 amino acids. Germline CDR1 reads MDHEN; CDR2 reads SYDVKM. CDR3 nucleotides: TGTGCCAGCAGTACCGGGACAGGGAGGGTGAGAGAGCAGTACGTC. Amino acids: CASSTGTGRVREQYV.

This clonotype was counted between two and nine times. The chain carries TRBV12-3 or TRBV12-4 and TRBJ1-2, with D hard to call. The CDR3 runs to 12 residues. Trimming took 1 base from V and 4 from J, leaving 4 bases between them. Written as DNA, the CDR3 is TGTGCCAGCAGTTTAGGCTTCTATGGCTACACCTTC. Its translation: CASSLGFYGYTF.

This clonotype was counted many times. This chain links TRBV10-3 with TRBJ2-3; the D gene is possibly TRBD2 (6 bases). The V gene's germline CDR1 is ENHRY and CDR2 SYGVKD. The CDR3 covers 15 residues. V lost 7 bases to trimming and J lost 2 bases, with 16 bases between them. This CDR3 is CAIKGRLEFTDTQYF. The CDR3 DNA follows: TGTGCCATCAAGGGTAGACTAGAGTTCACAGATACGCAGTATTTT.

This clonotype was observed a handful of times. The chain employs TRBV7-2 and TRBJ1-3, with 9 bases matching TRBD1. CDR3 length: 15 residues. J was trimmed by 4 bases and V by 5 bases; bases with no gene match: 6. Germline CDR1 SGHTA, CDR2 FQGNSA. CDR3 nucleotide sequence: TGTGCCAGCAGCCGGACAGGGGACGTCGGAAACACCATATATTTT. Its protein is CASSRTGDVGNTIYF. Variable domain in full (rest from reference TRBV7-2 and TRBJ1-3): GAGVSQSPSNKVTEKGKDVELRCDPISGHTALYWYRQSLGQGLEFLIYFQGNSAPDKSGLPSDRFSAERTGGSVSTLTIQRTQQEDSAVYLCASSRTGDVGNTIYFGEGSWLTVV.

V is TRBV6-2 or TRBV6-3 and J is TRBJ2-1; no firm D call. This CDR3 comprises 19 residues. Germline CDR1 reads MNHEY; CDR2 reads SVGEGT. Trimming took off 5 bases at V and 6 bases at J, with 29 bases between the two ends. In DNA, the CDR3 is TGTGCCAGCAGTGGCGAATTTGACGGGTCTAAAGGCAGCTTCAATGAGCAGTTCTTC. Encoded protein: CASSGEFDGSKGSFNEQFF.

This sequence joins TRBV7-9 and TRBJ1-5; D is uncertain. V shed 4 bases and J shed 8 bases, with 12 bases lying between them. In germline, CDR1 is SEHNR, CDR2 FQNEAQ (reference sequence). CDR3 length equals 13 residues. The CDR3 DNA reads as TGTGCCAGCAGCTCTCACGCTACTGAGCCCCAGCATTTT. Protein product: CASSSHATEPQHF.

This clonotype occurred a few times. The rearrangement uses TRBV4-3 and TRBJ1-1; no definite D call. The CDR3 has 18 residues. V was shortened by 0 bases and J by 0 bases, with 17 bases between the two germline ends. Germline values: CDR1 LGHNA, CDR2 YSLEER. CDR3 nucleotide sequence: TGCGCCAGCAGCCAAGAATGGGAGTCGGCCGGAATGAACACTGAAGCTTTCTTT. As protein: CASSQEWESAGMNTEAFF.

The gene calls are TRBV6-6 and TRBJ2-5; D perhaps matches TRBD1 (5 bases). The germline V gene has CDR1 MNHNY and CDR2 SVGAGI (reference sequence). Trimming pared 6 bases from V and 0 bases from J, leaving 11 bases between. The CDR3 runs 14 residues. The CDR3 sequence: CASRITGNQETQYF. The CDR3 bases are TGTGCCAGCAGAATAACAGGCAACCAAGAGACCCAGTACTTC.

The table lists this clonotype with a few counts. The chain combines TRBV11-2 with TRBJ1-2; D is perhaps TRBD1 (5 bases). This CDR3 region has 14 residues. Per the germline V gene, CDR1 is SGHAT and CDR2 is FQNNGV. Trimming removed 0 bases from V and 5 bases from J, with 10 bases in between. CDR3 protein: CASSLDDRIYGYTF. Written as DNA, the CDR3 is TGTGCCAGCAGCTTAGACGACAGAATATATGGCTACACCTTC.

The CDR3 sequence: CASSLVETYEQYF. The CDR3 DNA reads as TGTGCCAGCAGCTTAGTCGAAACCTACGAGCAGTACTTC. The chain is built from TRBV7-2 and TRBJ2-7; no definite D call. The ends were cut back, 1 base at V and 2 bases at J, with 6 bases in the middle. CDR3 length equals 13 residues. The germline V gene has CDR1 SGHTA and CDR2 FQGNSA.

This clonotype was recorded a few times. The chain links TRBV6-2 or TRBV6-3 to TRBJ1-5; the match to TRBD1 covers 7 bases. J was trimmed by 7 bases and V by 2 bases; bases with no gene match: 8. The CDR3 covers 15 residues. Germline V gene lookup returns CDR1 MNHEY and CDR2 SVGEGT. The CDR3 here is CASSYLDRVRQPQHF. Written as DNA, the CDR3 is TGTGCCAGCAGTTACCTCGACAGGGTACGACAGCCCCAGCATTTT.

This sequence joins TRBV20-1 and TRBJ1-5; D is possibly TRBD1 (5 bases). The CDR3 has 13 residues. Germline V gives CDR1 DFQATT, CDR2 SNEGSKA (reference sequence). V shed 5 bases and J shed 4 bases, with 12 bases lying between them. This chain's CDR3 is CSAGGRPNQPQHF. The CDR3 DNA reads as TGCAGTGCTGGGGGGAGACCGAATCAGCCCCAGCATTTT.

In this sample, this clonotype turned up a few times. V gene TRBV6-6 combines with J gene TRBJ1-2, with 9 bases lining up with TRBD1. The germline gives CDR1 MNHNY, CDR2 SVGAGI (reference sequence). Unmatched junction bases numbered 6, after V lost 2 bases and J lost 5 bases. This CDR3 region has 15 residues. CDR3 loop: CASSYRRDRVYGYTF. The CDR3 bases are TGTGCCAGCAGTTACCGCCGGGACAGGGTTTATGGCTACACCTTC.

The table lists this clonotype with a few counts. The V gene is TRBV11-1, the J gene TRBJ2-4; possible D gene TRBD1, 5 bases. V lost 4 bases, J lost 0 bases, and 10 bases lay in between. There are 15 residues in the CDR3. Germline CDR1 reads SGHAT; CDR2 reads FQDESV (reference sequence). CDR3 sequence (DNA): TGTGCCAGCAGCTCCTCCGACAGAGCCAAAAACATTCAGTACTTC. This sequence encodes CASSSSDRAKNIQYF.

The CDR3 region is CASSQDSGSYGYTF. For the CDR3, the DNA is TGCGCCAGCAGCCAAGATTCAGGGAGCTATGGCTACACCTTC. The chain recombines TRBV4-1 with TRBJ1-2, with D possibly being TRBD1 (5 bases). CDR3 length: 14 amino acids. Germline V lookup: CDR1 MGHRA, CDR2 YSYEKL. The ends were cut back, 0 bases at V and 4 bases at J, with 9 bases in the middle.

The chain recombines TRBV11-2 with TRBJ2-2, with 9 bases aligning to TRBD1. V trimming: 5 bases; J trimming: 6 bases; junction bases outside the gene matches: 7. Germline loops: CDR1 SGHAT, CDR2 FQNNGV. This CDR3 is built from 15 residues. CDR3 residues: CASSRGTGLSGELFF. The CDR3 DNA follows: TGTGCCAGCAGCCGGGGGACAGGGTTATCCGGGGAGCTGTTTTTT.

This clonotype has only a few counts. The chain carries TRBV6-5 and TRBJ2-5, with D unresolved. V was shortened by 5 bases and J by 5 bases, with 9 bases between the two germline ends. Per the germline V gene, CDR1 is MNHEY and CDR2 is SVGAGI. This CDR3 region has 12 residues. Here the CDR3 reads CASSDQSETQYF. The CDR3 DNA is TGTGCCAGCAGTGACCAGAGTGAGACCCAGTACTTC.

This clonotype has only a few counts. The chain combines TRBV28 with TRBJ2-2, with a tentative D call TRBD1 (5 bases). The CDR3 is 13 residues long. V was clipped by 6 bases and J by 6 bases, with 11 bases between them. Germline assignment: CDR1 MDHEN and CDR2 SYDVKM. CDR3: CASSVLRAGELFF. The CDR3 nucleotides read TGTGCCAGCAGCGTCCTCAGGGCCGGGGAGCTGTTTTTT.

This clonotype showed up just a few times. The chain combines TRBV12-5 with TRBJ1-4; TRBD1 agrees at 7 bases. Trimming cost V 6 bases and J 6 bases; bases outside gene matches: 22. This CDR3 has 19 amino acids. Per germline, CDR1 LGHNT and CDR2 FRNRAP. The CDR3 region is CASGGPDRDGMRRDEKLFF. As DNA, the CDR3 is TGTGCTAGTGGCGGACCCGACAGGGACGGAATGAGAAGGGATGAAAAACTGTTTTTT.

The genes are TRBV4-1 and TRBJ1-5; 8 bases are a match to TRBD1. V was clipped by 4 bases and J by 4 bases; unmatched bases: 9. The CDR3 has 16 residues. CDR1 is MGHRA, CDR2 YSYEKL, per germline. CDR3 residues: CASSRIPGQVNQPQHF. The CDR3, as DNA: TGCGCCAGCAGCCGAATACCGGGACAGGTAAATCAGCCCCAGCATTTT.

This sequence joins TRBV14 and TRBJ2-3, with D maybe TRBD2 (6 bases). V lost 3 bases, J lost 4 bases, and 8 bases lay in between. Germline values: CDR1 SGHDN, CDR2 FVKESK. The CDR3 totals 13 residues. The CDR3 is CASSQPGADTQYF. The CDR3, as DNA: TGTGCCAGCAGCCAGCCGGGGGCAGATACGCAGTATTTT.

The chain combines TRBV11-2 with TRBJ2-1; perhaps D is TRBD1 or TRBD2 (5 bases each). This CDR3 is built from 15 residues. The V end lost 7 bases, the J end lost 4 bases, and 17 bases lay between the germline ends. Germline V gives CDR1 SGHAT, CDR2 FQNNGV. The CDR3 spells CASIQGASYYNEQFF. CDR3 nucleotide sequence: TGTGCCAGCATTCAAGGGGCTAGCTATTACAATGAGCAGTTCTTC. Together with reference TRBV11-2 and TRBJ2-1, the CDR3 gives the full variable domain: EAGVAQSPRYKIIEKRQSVAFWCNPISGHATLYWYQQILGQGPKLLIQFQNNGVVDDSQLPKDRFSAERLKGVDSTLKIQPAKLEDSAVYLCASIQGASYYNEQFFGPGTRLTVL.

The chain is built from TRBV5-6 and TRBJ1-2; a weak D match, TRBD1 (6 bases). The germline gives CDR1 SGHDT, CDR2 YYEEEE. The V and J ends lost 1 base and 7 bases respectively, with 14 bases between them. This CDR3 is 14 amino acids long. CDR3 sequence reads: CASSLWGPPSGYTF. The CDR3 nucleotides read TGTGCCAGCAGCTTGTGGGGGCCCCCCTCTGGCTACACCTTC. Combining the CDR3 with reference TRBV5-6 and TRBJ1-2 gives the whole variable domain DAGVTQSPTHLIKTRGQQVTLRCSPKSGHDTVSWYQQALGQGPQFIFQYYEEEERQRGNFPDRFSGHQFPNYSSELNVNALLLGDSALYLCASSLWGPPSGYTFGSGTRLTVV.